This TCR beta chain was retrieved from a study of OX40 agonist ivuxolimab in advanced cancers. As for the study in general: Partial responses were observed in three patients, of whom one had hepatocellular carcinoma and two had cutaneous melanoma. Study outcomes and limitations: In general, CD8+ T cells held more expanded clones than CD4+ did, on average.

In the case of this clone: Its antigen is not known.

The CDR3 covers 15 residues. The V gene lost 4 bases and the J gene lost 1 base, with 12 bases spanning the gap. Germline CDR1 is SGHKS and CDR2 is YYEKEE (reference sequence). Libraries were prepared by immunoSEQ multiplex PCR; TCRdb keeps only in-frame clonotypes and omits some of them. The sample gives roughly 71,000 clones, around 73% of which show up once; around 1.5% is in the top ten. Sequenced here: CD4+ or CD8+ T cells sorted from blood, sampled in a trial of the OX40 agonist ivuxolimab. The clonotype comes from an adult with an advanced solid tumor such as melanoma, head and neck, liver or kidney cancer. The chain combines TRBV5-5 with TRBJ1-3, with a tentative D call TRBD1 (5 bases). Here the CDR3 reads CASSALGGSGNTIYF. The DNA for the CDR3 is TGTGCCAGCAGCGCTCTCGGGGGTTCTGGAAACACCATATATTTT. Full variable domain (rest looked up from reference TRBV5-5 and TRBJ1-3): DAGVTQSPTHLIKTRGQQVTLRCSPISGHKSVSWYQQVLGQGPQFIFQYYEKEERGRGNFPDRFSARQFPNYSSELNVNALLLGDSALYLCASSALGGSGNTIYFGEGSWLTVV.